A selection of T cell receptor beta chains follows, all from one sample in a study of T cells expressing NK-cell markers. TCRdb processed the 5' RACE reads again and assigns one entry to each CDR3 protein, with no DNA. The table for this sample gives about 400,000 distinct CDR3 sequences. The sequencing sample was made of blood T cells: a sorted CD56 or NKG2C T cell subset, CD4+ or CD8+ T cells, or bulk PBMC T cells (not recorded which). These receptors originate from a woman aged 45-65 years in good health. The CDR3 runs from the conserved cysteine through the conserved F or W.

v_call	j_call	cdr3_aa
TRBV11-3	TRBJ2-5	CASSLRQGGGETQYF
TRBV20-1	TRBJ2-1	CSAEFYNEQFF
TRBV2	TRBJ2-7	CASRLAGVGYEQYF
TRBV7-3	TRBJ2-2	CASSSLGTGLAGELFF
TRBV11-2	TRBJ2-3	CASSTRLAGDSGFTDTQYF
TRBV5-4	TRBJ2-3	CASSLTFDTDTQYF
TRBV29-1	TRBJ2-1	CSVRTSIYNEQFF
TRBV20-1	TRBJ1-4	CSARPATATNEKLFF
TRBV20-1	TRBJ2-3	CSARALATGSITSQYF
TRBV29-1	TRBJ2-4	CSVLTQRGKNIQYF
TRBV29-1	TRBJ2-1	CSVVREGWNEQFF
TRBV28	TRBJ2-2	CASSFSPLPPSTGELFF
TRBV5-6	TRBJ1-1	CASSPLAMNTEAFF
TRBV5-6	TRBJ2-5	CASSQLTGQRQETQYF
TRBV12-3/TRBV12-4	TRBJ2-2	CASTPPAGRRTGELFF
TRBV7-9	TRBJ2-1	CASSSYQKYNEQFF
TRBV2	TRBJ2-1	CASSGYGGQGFF
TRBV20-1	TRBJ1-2	CSAPKQGQGEGYTF
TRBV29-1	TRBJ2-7	CSVPTNNYEQYF
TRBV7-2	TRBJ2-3	CASSTGTTYSQYF
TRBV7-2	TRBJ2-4	CASSFDLIQYF
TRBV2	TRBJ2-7	CASSDPLGDPYEQYF
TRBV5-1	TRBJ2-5	CASSFTGGGYQETQYF
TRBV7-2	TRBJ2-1	CASGRWLAVEQFF
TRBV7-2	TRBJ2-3	CASSFASPEATDTQYF
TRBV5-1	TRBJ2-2	CASSLDGNYGELFF
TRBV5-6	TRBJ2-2	CASSTLLVPTGELFF
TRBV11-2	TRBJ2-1	CASRLTSLGDEQFF
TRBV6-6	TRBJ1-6	CASSESMNSPLHF
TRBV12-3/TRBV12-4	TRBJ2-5	CASSFSLLQETQYF
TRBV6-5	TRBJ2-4	CASSTRDGQNIQYF
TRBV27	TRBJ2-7	CASSRLTGTGGSEQYF
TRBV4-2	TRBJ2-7	CASSLDPRTSGRTYEQYF
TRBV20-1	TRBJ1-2	CSARDLVNSYYGYTF
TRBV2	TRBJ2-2	CASSAYRVPGELFF
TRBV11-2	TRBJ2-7	CASSFQTQSSYEQYF
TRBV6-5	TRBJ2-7	CASSPDRGGGQYF
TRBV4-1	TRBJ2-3	CASSQTTSGRLGDTQYF
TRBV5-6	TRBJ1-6	CASSPLTGSGDSPLHF
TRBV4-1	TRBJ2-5	CASSQAGLETQYF
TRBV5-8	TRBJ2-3	CASSLVWRDTDTQYF
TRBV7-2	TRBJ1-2	CASSLAAGDYGYTF
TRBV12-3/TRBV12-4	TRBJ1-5	CASSFGGREPQHF
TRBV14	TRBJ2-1	CASSQEGLATDEQFF
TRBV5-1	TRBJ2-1	CASSLSTSGSSYNEQFF
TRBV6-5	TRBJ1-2	CASSRGIATNYGYTF
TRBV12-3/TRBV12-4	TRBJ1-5	CASSSQGQPQHF
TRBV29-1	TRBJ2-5	CSVEGTRQETQYF
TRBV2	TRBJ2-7	CASSGEENEQYF
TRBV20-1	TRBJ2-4	CSARTGLLSDIQYF
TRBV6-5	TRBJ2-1	CASRPGSKNEQFF
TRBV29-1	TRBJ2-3	CSGSGRLTDTQYF
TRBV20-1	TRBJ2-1	CSAALSTAMSSYNEQFF
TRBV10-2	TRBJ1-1	CASRALTNTEAFF
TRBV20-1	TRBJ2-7	CSARRLAGSLLSYEQYF
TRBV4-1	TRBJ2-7	CASSRVSGDANSYEQYF
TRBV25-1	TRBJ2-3	CASSDRVRNTDTQYF
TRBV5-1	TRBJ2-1	CASSLLLAGGGSYNEQFF